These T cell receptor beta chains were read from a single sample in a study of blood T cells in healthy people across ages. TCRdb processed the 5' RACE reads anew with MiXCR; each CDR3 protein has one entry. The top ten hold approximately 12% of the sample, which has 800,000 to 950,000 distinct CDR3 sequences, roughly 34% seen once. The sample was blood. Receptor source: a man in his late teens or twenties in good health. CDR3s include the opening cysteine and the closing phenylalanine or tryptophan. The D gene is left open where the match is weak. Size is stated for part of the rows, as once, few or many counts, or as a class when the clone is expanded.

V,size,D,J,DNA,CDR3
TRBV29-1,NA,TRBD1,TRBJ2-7,TGCAGCGTTCCCGACAGGGACCCCCCTCACGAGCAGTACTTC,CSVPDRDPPHEQYF
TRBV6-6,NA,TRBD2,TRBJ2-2,TGTGCCAGCAGTTCTAAGCGGGGGGGCCCCGGGGAGCTGTTTTTT,CASSSKRGGPGELFF
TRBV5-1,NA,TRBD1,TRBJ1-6,TGCGCCAGCAGCCTGGGACAGGGGGATTCACCCCTCCACTTT,CASSLGQGDSPLHF
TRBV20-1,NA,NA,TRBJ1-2,TGCAGTACTAGAGATGAAGGCAGGCGATATGGCTACACCTTC,CSTRDEGRRYGYTF
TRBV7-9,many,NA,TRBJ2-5,TGTGCCAGCAGCTCCTCGTATTACCAGTACTTC,CASSSSYYQYF
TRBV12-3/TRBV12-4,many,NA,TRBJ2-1,TGTGCCAGCAGTGGGCTCGGCGGTGAGCAGTTCTTC,CASSGLGGEQFF
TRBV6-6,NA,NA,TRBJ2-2,TGTGCCAGCAGTCCAGGGTCCCTGGGCACCGGGGAGCTGTTTTTT,CASSPGSLGTGELFF
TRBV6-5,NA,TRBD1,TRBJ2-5,TGTGCCACGGGGGTGGACAGGGACCAAGAGACCCAGTACTTC,CATGVDRDQETQYF
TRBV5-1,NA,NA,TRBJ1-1,TGCGCCAGCAGCCGTCCGGGGGAAATGAACACTGAAGCTTTCTTT,CASSRPGEMNTEAFF
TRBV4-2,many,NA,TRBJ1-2,TGTGCCAGCAGCCAAGATCTCAGAAGCTTCACCTTC,CASSQDLRSFTF
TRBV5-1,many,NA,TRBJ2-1,TGCGCCAGCAGCTTTAGAAGCTATCCCTACAATGAGCAGTTCTTC,CASSFRSYPYNEQFF
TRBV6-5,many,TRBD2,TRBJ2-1,TGTGCCAGCAGTTACTCGGGACTAAGTTCTACATATGAGCAGTTCTTC,CASSYSGLSSTYEQFF
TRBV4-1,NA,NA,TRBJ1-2,TGCGCCAGCAGCCAAGAAAGAGGGGTCAACTATGGCTACACCTTC,CASSQERGVNYGYTF
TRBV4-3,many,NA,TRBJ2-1,TGCGCCAGCAGCCAATCAGAACCAGGAAATGAGCAGTTCTTC,CASSQSEPGNEQFF
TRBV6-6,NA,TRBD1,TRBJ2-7,TGTGCCAGCAGTTACCCAGGGGGTCAAGCCTACAATGAGCAGTACTTC,CASSYPGGQAYNEQYF
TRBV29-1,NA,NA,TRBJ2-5,TGCAGCGCTGCGACAGCCAAAGAGACCCAGTACTTC,CSAATAKETQYF
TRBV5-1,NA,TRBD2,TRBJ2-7,TGCGCCAGCAGTTCCTCGTCGGGAGGCGAGCAGTACTTC,CASSSSSGGEQYF
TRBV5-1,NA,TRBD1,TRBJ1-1,TGCGCCAGCAGCTCTACAGGGGAGGACACTGAAGCTTTCTTT,CASSSTGEDTEAFF
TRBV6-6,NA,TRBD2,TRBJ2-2,TGTGCCAGCAGTTACGGGGACTATATCGGGGAGCTGTTTTTT,CASSYGDYIGELFF
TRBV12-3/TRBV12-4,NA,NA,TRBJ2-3,TGTGCCAGCAGTCCGGTCCCTCGAGGTGCTACAGATACGCAGTATTTT,CASSPVPRGATDTQYF
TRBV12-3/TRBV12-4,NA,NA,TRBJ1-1,TGTGCCAGCAGTTCCGGGCCATCAGCCGGGTTCTTT,CASSSGPSAGFF
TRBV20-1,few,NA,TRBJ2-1,TGCAGTGCTAGAGTATGGGGGGAGCAGTTCTTC,CSARVWGEQFF
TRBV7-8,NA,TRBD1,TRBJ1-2,TGTGCCAGCAGCCCCCCCCCGGGACAGGGCCTTGGCTACACCTTC,CASSPPPGQGLGYTF
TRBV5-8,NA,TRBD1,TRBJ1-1,TGTGCCAGCAGCCCCCCGACAGGGCTTGAAGCTTTCTTT,CASSPPTGLEAFF
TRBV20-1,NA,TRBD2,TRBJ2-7,TGCAGTGCTGGGGGGAGGGTAGGGAACGAGCAGTACTTC,CSAGGRVGNEQYF
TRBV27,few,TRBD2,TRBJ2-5,TGTGCCAGCAGCCCGACTAGCGGGGGAGAGACCCAGTACTTC,CASSPTSGGETQYF
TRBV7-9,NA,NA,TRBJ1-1,TGTGCCAGCAGCCCCACGGACGGGAACACTGAAGCTTTCTTT,CASSPTDGNTEAFF
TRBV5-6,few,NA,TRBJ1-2,TGTGCCAGCAGCCCCGTGTATAACTATGGCTACACCTTC,CASSPVYNYGYTF
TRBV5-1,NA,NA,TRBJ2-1,TGCGCCAGCAGCTTGGGGGGGCCAAGCTCCTACAATGAGCAGTTCTTC,CASSLGGPSSYNEQFF
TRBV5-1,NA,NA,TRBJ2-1,TGCGCCAGCAGCTCCGTGCAGGGGACCTACAATGAGCAGTTCTTC,CASSSVQGTYNEQFF
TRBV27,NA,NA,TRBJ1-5,TGTGTCAGCAGTTTATCAGCACCTGGCGGGGCTAGCAATCAGCCCCAGCATTTT,CVSSLSAPGGASNQPQHF
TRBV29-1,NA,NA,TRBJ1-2,TGCAGCGTTGAAGATGGGTGGCCAGGCAAGGGGGGCTACACCTTC,CSVEDGWPGKGGYTF
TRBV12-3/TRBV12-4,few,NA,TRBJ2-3,TGTGCCAGCATCCGCCGGGACTTACGCACAGATACGCAGTATTTT,CASIRRDLRTDTQYF
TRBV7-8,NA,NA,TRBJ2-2,TGTGCCAGCAGCTTAGTCGTAGGGAACACCGGGGAGCTGTTTTTT,CASSLVVGNTGELFF
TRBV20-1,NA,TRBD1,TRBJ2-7,TGCAGTGCTTCACGTGGGACAGGGAAGGCTGTGATTCGCCACGAGCAGTACTTC,CSASRGTGKAVIRHEQYF